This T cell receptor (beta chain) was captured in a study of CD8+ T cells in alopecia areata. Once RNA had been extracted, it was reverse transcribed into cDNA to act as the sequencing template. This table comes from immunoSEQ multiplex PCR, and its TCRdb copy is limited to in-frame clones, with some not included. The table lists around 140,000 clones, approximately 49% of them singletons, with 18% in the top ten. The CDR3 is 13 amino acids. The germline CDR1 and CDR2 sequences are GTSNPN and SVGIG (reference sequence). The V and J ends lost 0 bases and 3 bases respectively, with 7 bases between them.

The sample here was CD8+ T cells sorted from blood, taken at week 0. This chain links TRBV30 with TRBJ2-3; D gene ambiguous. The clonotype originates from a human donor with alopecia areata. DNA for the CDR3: TGTGCCTGGAGTGTACTGGGGACAGATACGCAGTATTTT. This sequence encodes CAWSVLGTDTQYF.